This T cell receptor beta chain stems from a study of blood T cell repertoires in COVID-19. Study-level information: Donors in the United States, Italy and Spain gave samples during acute or convalescent COVID-19.

The CDR3 spans 13 residues. V was pared by 2 bases and J by 5 bases, with 7 bases between. Per germline, CDR1 MDHEN and CDR2 SYDVKM. Under the authors' procedure: For nucleated cells, counts were estimated from reference gene primer amplification. TCRdb's table, derived via immunoSEQ multiplex PCR, lists solely in-frame clones and lacks some. V and J calls and clone size come straight from that table; D and trimming were deduced from the DNA. The table lists tens of thousands of clones, approximately 86% of them singletons, with about 5% in the top ten. The sample taken for sequencing was peripheral blood. This chain uses TRBV28 with TRBJ1-5; maybe TRBD1 (6 bases). This TCR was sampled from a man in his fifties or sixties with active or convalescent COVID-19. Here the CDR3 DNA reads TGTGCCAGCAGTTTAAAGGGGGATCAGCCCCAGCATTTT. Its protein is CASSLKGDQPQHF.